This TCR beta chain was found in a study of T-cell reconstitution after alpha-beta-depleted transplantation in children listed by TCRdb under 2016. General notes on the study: The study quantitatively tracked T-cell immune reconstitution after TCRalphabeta/CD19-depleted allogeneic hematopoietic cell transplantation in children using TCR repertoire profiling.

Overall results and qualifications from the work: The high TCRbeta diversity at day 60 in some patients was ascribed to recipient T cells and intrathymic progenitors that had survived conditioning. About two months after transplant, the apparently early recovery of alphabetaT-cell counts reportedly depended on just several hundred clones that had expanded rapidly and came from non-depleted graft cells. The frequencies of hyperexpanded clones fell over the following months, and after one year, T-cell counts and TCRbeta diversity were mostly attributed to newly produced T cells.

Taken with the paper, the label for treatment or condition translates to: allogeneic hematopoietic cell transplantation with graft depleted of TCRalphabeta T cells and CD19 B cells. Transplant recipients were children who received TCRalphabeta/CD19-depleted allogeneic hematopoietic cell grafts. Library method: PCR. Sequencing relied on an Illumina HiSeq 2500. TCR libraries were prepared with molecular barcoding, using unique molecular identifiers to normalize TCRbeta repertoire quantification. Using fastp trimming at Q25 and MiXCR clonotype assembly, TCRdb reanalyzed the public sequencing data and kept in-frame beta chains. Here each entry gathers all rows of one CDR3 protein and keeps the most common genes and DNA. Recorded for this sample are about a million distinct CDR3 sequences; 25% to 35% of them occurred a single time. The top ten hold more than 25% of the sample. V loses 0 bases, J loses 8 bases, and the germline ends lie 11 bases apart. Including the terminal cysteine and phenylalanine, the CDR3 comprises 14 residues. Only CDR3 DNA remains: 42 bases, in frame from the first base. From a lookup of the germline V gene, CDR1 and CDR2 are LGHNA and YSLEER.

With regard to this clonotype: What antigen it recognizes has not been identified. No base-level quality is on record; no much larger clone is a single base apart.

The chain was built from TRBV4-3 and TRBJ2-1; TRBD2 is a possible D gene, resting on 5 matching bases. The sequencing here drew on PBMCs, mostly from graft donor cells, taken 360 days after TCRalphabeta/CD19-depleted stem cell transplant. The receptor comes from a boy in the first two years of life who had a stem cell transplant for SCID, so the T cells may come from the graft donor. The nucleotides are TGCGCCAGCAGCCAAGATTTGACGCGGGATGAGCAGTTCTTC. Its protein product is CASSQDLTRDEQFF.